Shown below are 25 T cell receptor beta chains from a single sample sequenced in a study of T cell repertoires in cytomegalovirus infection. MiXCR was run by TCRdb on the reads, yielding one entry per CDR3 protein. This sample has around 360,000 distinct CDR3 sequences, with about 35% found just once. What these receptors recognize is not known. The sample consisted of cultured PBMCs, taken from culture after CMV antigen stimulation. The receptor set was obtained from a human donor in good health (CMV status not recorded). Some clones in this sample may be carry-over from other donors' samples.

V is TRBV11-2 and J is TRBJ2-3; TRBD2 aligns across 7 bases. The CDR3 has 14 residues. V lost 5 bases and J lost 0; bases outside the gene matches: 2. Looked up from germline, CDR1 is SGHAT and CDR2 is FQNNGV. This chain's CDR3 is CASSREASTDTQYF. The CDR3 region has the DNA TGTGCCAGCAGCCGGGAGGCAAGCACAGATACGCAGTATTTT.

This chain connects TRBV28 to TRBJ2-7; TRBD1 aligns across 9 bases. The CDR3 is 15 residues long. The ends lost 6 bases at V and 6 bases at J; junction bases unmatched: 12. CDR1 MDHEN and CDR2 SYDVKM come from the germline V gene. CDR3 loop: CASRQPGQGGFEQYV. In DNA, the CDR3 is TGTGCCAGCAGACAACCGGGACAGGGCGGTTTCGAGCAGTACGTC.

This clonotype was found once. The chain employs TRBV5-1 and TRBJ2-1, with D perhaps TRBD1 (6 bases). The germline V and J ends were trimmed by 0 bases and 7 bases, with 14 bases remaining between them. Germline V gene lookup returns CDR1 SGHRS and CDR2 YFSETQ. CDR3 length equals 15 residues. CDR3 protein: CASSLAHRVENEQFF. The CDR3 region has the DNA TGCGCCAGCAGCTTGGCGCACAGGGTGGAAAATGAGCAGTTCTTC.

The V and J genes are TRBV10-3 and TRBJ1-5, with D uncertain. The CDR3 length is 13 residues. The V end lost 4 bases, the J end lost 5 bases, and 9 bases lay between the germline ends. CDR1 is ENHRY, CDR2 SYGVKD, per germline. The DNA for the CDR3 is TGTGCCATCAGTGGTGAGGGAGATCAGCCCCAGCATTTT. This sequence encodes CAISGEGDQPQHF.

This clonotype was observed once. The chain employs TRBV7-9 and TRBJ2-7, with 15 bases identical to TRBD2. Trimming at V came to 5 bases and at J to 6 bases, leaving 5 bases not matched to a gene. Germline loops: CDR1 SEHNR, CDR2 FQNEAQ (reference sequence). The CDR3 spans 15 residues. The CDR3 nucleotides are TGTGCCAGCAGCCCTGGACTAGCGGGAGGGCCCGAGCAGTACTTC. It yields the protein CASSPGLAGGPEQYF.

In this sample, this clonotype turned up many times. Germline is not matched at one junction end, which may reflect a read error. V and J are TRBV11-3 and TRBJ1-2; 8 nucleotides align to TRBD1. Germline CDR1 SGHNT, CDR2 YENEEA. The length of the CDR3 is 15 residues. The chain's CDR3 is CASSLDRQGLYGYTF. The CDR3 bases are TGTGCCAGCAGCTTGGATAGACAGGGGCTCTATGGTTACACCTTC. The full variable domain, with the rest looked up from reference TRBV11-3 and TRBJ1-2, is EAGVVQSPRYKIIEKKQPVAFWCNPISGHNTLYWYLQNLGQGPELLIRYENEEAVDDSQLPKDRFSAERLKGVDSTLKIQPAELGDSAVYLCASSLDRQGLYGYTFGSGTRLTVV.

This clonotype was recorded many times. This chain uses TRBV7-8 with TRBJ2-7, with TRBD2 matching over 12 bases. The junction had 10 bases not matched to a gene; V was cut back by 1 base and J by 3 bases. The CDR3 spans 18 residues. Germline values: CDR1 SGHVS, CDR2 FQNEAQ. CDR3 in DNA: TGTGCCAGCAGCTTAGAAATCCTAGCGGGAGGGCCAAGCTACGAGCAGTACTTC. Amino acid sequence: CASSLEILAGGPSYEQYF.

This clonotype came up a few times. This sequence joins TRBV4-1 and TRBJ2-7; 9 bases match TRBD2. This CDR3 has 16 amino acids. The germline CDR1 and CDR2 sequences are MGHRA and YSYEKL. The J segment lost 4 bases and the V segment lost 0 bases, leaving 7 bases of the junction unmatched. CDR3 region: CASSQEGGRALYEQYV. DNA for the CDR3: TGCGCCAGCAGCCAAGAGGGCGGGAGGGCCTTATACGAGCAGTACGTC.

This clonotype was seen a handful of times. This sequence joins TRBV12-3 or TRBV12-4 and TRBJ2-3, with TRBD2 matching over 12 bases. Trimming removed 10 bases from V and 4 bases from J; junction bases left unmatched: 6. The CDR3 sequence is 14 residues long. The CDR3 DNA is TGTGCCACCTCCCGACTAGCGGGGGCAGATACGCAGTATTTT. It codes for CATSRLAGADTQYF.

The table lists this clonotype with a few counts. The chain combines TRBV10-3 with TRBJ1-2; D not certain. Trimming cost V 3 bases and J 2 bases, with 10 bases left between them. CDR3 length equals 14 residues. Germline V gene sequence: CDR1 ENHRY, CDR2 SYGVKD. The CDR3 DNA reads as TGTGCCATCAGTGACGCCGACTGGAACTATGGCTACACCTTC. This codes for CAISDADWNYGYTF.

This clonotype was detected only a few times. This chain links TRBV12-2 with TRBJ2-3; TRBD2, the table's D call, lacks a check against the DNA. TRBV12-2 is labeled a pseudogene. This CDR3 is 16 amino acids long. The DNA of the CDR3 is TGTGCAAGTCGCTCGAACGCGGGGGCCAGCACAGATACGCAGTATTTT. It is translated as CASRSNAGASTDTQYF.

The V gene is TRBV19, the J gene TRBJ2-1; 9 bases fit TRBD1. CDR3 length: 16 residues. The V and J ends lost 4 bases and 6 bases, in that order; junction bases with no gene match: 10. CDR1 LNHDA and CDR2 SQIVND come from the germline V gene (reference sequence). The chain's CDR3 is CASSTETGGGSNEQFF. In DNA, the CDR3 is TGTGCCAGTAGTACCGAGACAGGGGGTGGTAGCAATGAGCAGTTCTTC.

This clonotype has only a few counts. The CDR3, as DNA: TGTGCCAGTAGTATAGAGGCAAGCAGCCTCTATGGCTACACCTTC. Residues: CASSIEASSLYGYTF. This chain uses TRBV19 with TRBJ1-2, with D hard to call. CDR3 size: 15 residues. Germline loops: CDR1 LNHDA, CDR2 SQIVND (reference sequence). With 0 bases removed from V and 4 bases from J, the gap between germline ends came to 12 bases.

This clonotype has more than one count but fewer than ten. This chain links TRBV6-2 or TRBV6-3 with TRBJ2-5; the match to TRBD1 covers 11 bases. CDR1 is MNHEY, CDR2 SVGEGT, per germline. The V segment lost 6 bases and the J segment 5 bases; nucleotides outside the gene matches: 8. CDR3 length: 15 residues. The DNA for the CDR3 is TGTGCCAGCAGAGCCGGGACAGGGGGTGTCGAGACCCAGTACTTC. Translating it yields CASRAGTGGVETQYF.

The sample holds a few counts of this clonotype. The chain uses TRBV4-1 and TRBJ2-5; D perhaps matches TRBD2 (5 bases). The CDR3 has 15 amino acids. Trimming left V 1 base short and J 2 bases short, with 11 bases between. Germline V gives CDR1 MGHRA, CDR2 YSYEKL. The CDR3, as DNA: TGCGCCAGCAGCCAAGTAATAACTAGTCAAGAGACCCAGTACTTC. Translation gives CASSQVITSQETQYF.

This chain links TRBV23-1 with TRBJ2-4, with D perhaps TRBD1 (5 bases). TRBV23-1 is filed as an ORF, its function uncertain. This CDR3 is 20 amino acids long. Trimming left V 7 bases short and J 1 base short, with 29 bases between. In DNA form, the CDR3 reads TGCGCCAGCACCTCCCCAGGGCATAGGACGGCCTATGTGGCCAAAAACATTCAGTACTTC. It yields the protein CASTSPGHRTAYVAKNIQYF.

The chain links TRBV7-9 to TRBJ2-1, with D possibly being TRBD2 (6 bases). CDR1 is SEHNR and CDR2 is FQNEAQ in the germline V gene (reference sequence). Trimming shortened V by 1 base and J by 9 bases, and 16 bases separated the two germline ends. There are 15 residues in the CDR3. In nucleotides, the CDR3 is TGTGCCAGCAGCTTAGGTGCGGGAAGGCTTCCTGAGCAGTTCTTC. It codes for CASSLGAGRLPEQFF.

This clonotype was observed a few times. This chain connects TRBV29-1 to TRBJ2-7; 9 bases line up with TRBD2. CDR1 and CDR2 from the germline V gene are SQVTM and ANQGSEA. This CDR3 has 13 residues. J gave up 9 bases and V 6 bases, and 12 bases lay outside the gene matches. The CDR3 here is CSVVRAGGRGQYF. CDR3 nucleotide sequence: TGCAGCGTCGTTAGAGCGGGAGGTAGAGGGCAGTACTTC.

CDR3 residues: CSVERTSGKNEQFF. The CDR3, as DNA: TGCAGCGTTGAACGGACTAGCGGGAAGAATGAGCAGTTCTTC. The chain employs TRBV29-1 and TRBJ2-1; 12 bases fit TRBD2. The CDR3 sequence is 14 residues long. Germline V gene sequence: CDR1 SQVTM, CDR2 ANQGSEA. The trim removed 2 bases at V and 7 bases at J, leaving 3 bases unmatched.

This clonotype has a handful of counts. The V gene is TRBV9, the J gene TRBJ2-2; tentative D call: TRBD2 (5 bases). CDR1 and CDR2 from the germline V gene are SGDLS and YYNGEE. The CDR3 extends over 17 amino acids. V gave up 0 bases and J gave up 5 bases, with 17 bases separating them. CDR3 sequence reads: CASSVAPASGTTGELFF. CDR3 nucleotides: TGTGCCAGCAGCGTAGCCCCTGCGAGCGGTACTACCGGGGAGCTGTTTTTT.

The rearrangement uses TRBV7-8 and TRBJ2-7, with D possibly matching TRBD1 (6 bases). The germline gives CDR1 SGHVS, CDR2 FQNEAQ. The CDR3 runs 14 residues. V lost 7 bases and J 2 bases, leaving 15 bases between the germline ends. The CDR3 region is CASTGRQAAYEQYF. In nucleotides, the CDR3 is TGTGCCAGCACCGGAAGACAGGCTGCCTACGAGCAGTACTTC.

This clonotype was detected only a few times. J is TRBJ2-3 and V is TRBV7-2; 7 positions match TRBD2. This CDR3 has 19 residues. Germline V gives CDR1 SGHTA, CDR2 FQGNSA. Unmatched junction bases numbered 20, after V lost 5 bases and J lost 3 bases. The CDR3 reads CASSLPGAGVPLKTDTQYF. The CDR3 bases are TGTGCCAGCAGCCTACCCGGGGCGGGAGTTCCCCTTAAAACAGATACGCAGTATTTT. Supplemented by reference TRBV7-2 and TRBJ2-3, the full variable domain reads GAGVSQSPSNKVTEKGKDVELRCDPISGHTALYWYRQSLGQGLEFLIYFQGNSAPDKSGLPSDRFSAERTGGSVSTLTIQRTQQEDSAVYLCASSLPGAGVPLKTDTQYFGPGTRLTVL.

The chain recombines TRBV2 with TRBJ2-1; D not certain. V lost 6 bases, J lost 0 bases, and 15 bases lay in between. CDR1 SNHLY and CDR2 FYNNEI come from the germline V gene. CDR3 size: 16 residues. The CDR3 region is CASRGSAHSSYNEQFF. CDR3 bases: TGTGCCAGCAGGGGTTCAGCACACAGCTCCTACAATGAGCAGTTCTTC.

The chain has TRBV10-3 and TRBJ2-5; 11 positions agree with TRBD2. CDR1 ENHRY and CDR2 SYGVKD come from the germline V gene. The CDR3 is made up of 15 amino acids. CDR3 sequence: CASRLRGLAAETQYF. DNA of the CDR3: TGTGCTTCTCGGTTAAGGGGACTAGCGGCAGAGACCCAGTACTTC.

This chain connects TRBV6-2 or TRBV6-3 to TRBJ2-1; possibly TRBD1 for D (6 bases). The V end was cut by 0 bases, the J end by 0 bases, with 18 bases between. The CDR3 length is 19 residues. From germline, CDR1 is MNHEY and CDR2 SVGEGT. CDR3 coding DNA: TGTGCCAGCAGTTACTCGAGACGGGGACACCGGAGCTCCTACAATGAGCAGTTCTTC. This gives the protein CASSYSRRGHRSSYNEQFF.